This entry lists 3 T cell receptor beta chains sequenced from one sample in a study of blood T cell repertoires in COVID-19. Measured with immunoSEQ multiplex PCR; TCRdb has only the in-frame clones, and not every one. In the table there are 80,000 or so clones, approximately 90% of which are singletons. Sequenced input: peripheral blood. These receptor sequences come from a man aged 45 to 65 with acute or convalescent COVID-19.

The chain links TRBV27 to TRBJ2-7; 7 bases are a match to TRBD2. CDR1 MNHEY and CDR2 SMNVEV come from the germline V gene (reference sequence). The J segment lost 2 bases and the V segment lost 2 bases, leaving 0 bases of the junction unmatched. CDR3 length equals 13 residues. This chain's CDR3 is CASSLGTTYEQYF. The CDR3, as DNA: TGTGCCAGCAGTTTAGGGACTACCTACGAGCAGTACTTC.

The chain links TRBV11-2 to TRBJ1-4, with 8 nucleotides matching TRBD1. The CDR3 is made up of 14 amino acids. The trim removed 5 bases at V and 8 bases at J, leaving 7 bases unmatched. Germline V gene sequence: CDR1 SGHAT, CDR2 FQNNGV. The CDR3 sequence: CASSRGQGWEKLFF. As DNA, the CDR3 is TGTGCCAGCAGCCGAGGACAGGGTTGGGAAAAACTGTTTTTT.

The V and J genes are TRBV12-3 or TRBV12-4 and TRBJ1-1, with TRBD1 identical over 7 bases. J was trimmed by 4 bases and V by 5 bases; bases with no gene match: 4. The CDR3 runs 13 residues. The CDR3 bases are TGTGCCAGCAGTCCACAGGGGATCACTGAAGCTTTCTTT. It encodes CASSPQGITEAFF.